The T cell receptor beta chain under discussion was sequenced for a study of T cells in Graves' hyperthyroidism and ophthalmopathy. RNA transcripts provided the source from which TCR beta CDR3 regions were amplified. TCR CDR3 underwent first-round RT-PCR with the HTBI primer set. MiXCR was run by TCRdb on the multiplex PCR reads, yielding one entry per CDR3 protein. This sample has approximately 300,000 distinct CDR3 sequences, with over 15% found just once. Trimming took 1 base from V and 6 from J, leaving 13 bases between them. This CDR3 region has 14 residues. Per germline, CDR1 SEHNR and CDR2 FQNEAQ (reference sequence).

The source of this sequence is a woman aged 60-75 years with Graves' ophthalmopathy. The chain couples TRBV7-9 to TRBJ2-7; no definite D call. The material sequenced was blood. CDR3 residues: CASSLGSQVAEQYF. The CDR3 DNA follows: TGTGCCAGCAGCTTAGGCTCCCAAGTGGCCGAGCAGTACTTC.